The present TCR beta chain was sequenced within a study of blood T cell repertoires in COVID-19. Study at large: COVID-19 samples from acute and convalescent phases originated in the United States, Italy and Spain. T cells, B-cell-depleted T cells, or PBMCs supplied cDNA or gDNA.

The germline V gene encodes CDR1 MGHRA and CDR2 YSYEKL. V trimming: 4 bases; J trimming: 3 bases; junction bases outside the gene matches: 8. The CDR3 extends over 16 amino acids. In the original processing: Counts of nucleated cells, estimated from reference gene primer amplification, were obtained. TCRdb's table, derived via immunoSEQ multiplex PCR, lists solely in-frame clones and lacks some. The D gene and trimming were derived from the DNA, and the V and J assignments and clone size from that table. The top ten hold around 5% of the sample, which has 300,000 to 350,000 clones, roughly 88% seen once.

The chain is built from TRBV4-1 and TRBJ2-4; 8 bases fit TRBD2. Sequenced sample: PBMCs or T cells enriched from blood (not recorded which). The source of this sequence is a man aged 30 to 39 who had recovered from COVID-19. CDR3 DNA: TGCGCCAGCAGCCTAGGGGGGAGCGGGAGCAAAAACATTCAGTACTTC. Its translation is CASSLGGSGSKNIQYF.